This is a list of T cell receptor beta chains from one sample in a study of T cells after yellow fever vaccination. TCRdb passed the 5' RACE reads through MiXCR, listing each CDR3 protein once. Among under 400,000 distinct CDR3 sequences listed, 9.5% to 15% were seen once. The specimen comprised CD4+ T cells sorted from PBMCs, sampled 15 days after the yellow fever booster vaccination. Receptor source: a man between 18 and 29 years old who received the YFV17D yellow fever vaccine. CDR3s include the opening cysteine and the closing phenylalanine or tryptophan. Fields, in order: V gene, clone size, D gene, J gene, CDR3 DNA, CDR3 protein. D genes are given only for firm matches. Clone size is shown for a subset of rows, as once, few, many or a class of expanded clone.

V: TRBV20-1; size: NA; D: NA; J: TRBJ1-1; DNA: TGCAGTGCTAGACTGGGCAGTCTCAAGACTGAAGCTTTCTTT; CDR3: CSARLGSLKTEAFF
V: TRBV7-6; size: NA; D: TRBD2; J: TRBJ2-1; DNA: TGTGCCAGCAGCCTCTGGACTAGCGGGGGGAGCTCCTACAATGAGCAGTTCTTC; CDR3: CASSLWTSGGSSYNEQFF
V: TRBV6-1; size: few; D: NA; J: TRBJ1-1; DNA: TGTGCCAGCAGTACAACCGGGACACCGAACACTGAAGCTTTCTTT; CDR3: CASSTTGTPNTEAFF
V: TRBV6-5; size: NA; D: NA; J: TRBJ1-2; DNA: TGTGCCAGCAGGTCCGGGCCACTTGAGGGGGGCTACACCTTC; CDR3: CASRSGPLEGGYTF
V: TRBV20-1; size: few; D: NA; J: TRBJ2-7; DNA: TGCAGTGCTAGAGATCCGCGAAGTGTGGGTGAGCAGTACTTC; CDR3: CSARDPRSVGEQYF
V: TRBV25-1; size: NA; D: NA; J: TRBJ2-5; DNA: TGTGCCAGCAGTGAACGTCAGAATAAAGAGACCCAGTACTTC; CDR3: CASSERQNKETQYF
V: TRBV5-6; size: few; D: TRBD2; J: TRBJ2-5; DNA: TGTGCCAGCAGCTTGCGGGGGGAGCGGACCCAGTACTTC; CDR3: CASSLRGERTQYF
V: TRBV5-4; size: few; D: NA; J: TRBJ1-2; DNA: TGTGCCAGCAGCCCCGCGGCGCTAAACTATGGCTACACCTTC; CDR3: CASSPAALNYGYTF
V: TRBV23-1; size: NA; D: NA; J: TRBJ1-6; DNA: TGCGCCAGCGCCCCCTCGGGGCCTAGCTCCTATAATTCACCCCTCCACTTT; CDR3: CASAPSGPSSYNSPLHF
V: TRBV6-5; size: NA; D: TRBD2; J: TRBJ2-3; DNA: TGTGCCACCCTCTCTCCGGGGGGAGATACGCAGTATTTT; CDR3: CATLSPGGDTQYF
V: TRBV6-2/TRBV6-3; size: NA; D: TRBD1; J: TRBJ2-2; DNA: TGTGCCAGCAGATGGGACAGTAACACCGGGGAGCTGTTTTTT; CDR3: CASRWDSNTGELFF
V: TRBV29-1; size: few; D: NA; J: TRBJ2-2; DNA: TGCAGCGCCCGGAGGACCGGCGGGGAGCTGTTTTTT; CDR3: CSARRTGGELFF
V: TRBV5-1; size: once; D: NA; J: TRBJ2-6; DNA: TGCGCCAGCGCGGGGCCCTCTGGGGCCAACGTCCTGACTTTC; CDR3: CASAGPSGANVLTF
V: TRBV20-1; size: few; D: TRBD2; J: TRBJ2-3; DNA: TGCAGTGCTAGGGGGCCCGGGGGGGATACGCAGTATTTT; CDR3: CSARGPGGDTQYF
V: TRBV4-1; size: NA; D: NA; J: TRBJ2-2; DNA: TGCGCCAGCAGCCAACCCGTGGCAGCGCGGACCGGGGAGCTGATTTTT; CDR3: CASSQPVAARTGELIF
V: TRBV5-8; size: NA; D: NA; J: TRBJ1-1; DNA: NA; CDR3: CASSWGQGAPSFF
V: TRBV10-3; size: many; D: NA; J: TRBJ2-3; DNA: TGTGCCATCAAGGGGATAACTAGCACAGATACGCAGTATTTT; CDR3: CAIKGITSTDTQYF
V: TRBV9; size: few; D: NA; J: TRBJ1-3; DNA: TGTGCCAGCAGCGTAGCTGAGGGGATTATCTCTGGAAACACCATATATTTT; CDR3: CASSVAEGIISGNTIYF
V: TRBV4-1; size: NA; D: TRBD1; J: TRBJ2-5; DNA: TGCGCCAGCAGCCAAGCGGGGACAGGGCCCTCAGGGTGGACCCAGTACTTC; CDR3: CASSQAGTGPSGWTQYF
V: TRBV12-3/TRBV12-4; size: NA; D: NA; J: TRBJ2-2; DNA: TGTGCCAGCAGTTTAACCCCGAACACCGGGGAGCTGTTTTTT; CDR3: CASSLTPNTGELFF
V: TRBV7-2; size: many; D: NA; J: TRBJ1-1; DNA: TGTGCCAGCAGCTTCACCCAGAACACTGAAGCTTTCTTT; CDR3: CASSFTQNTEAFF
V: TRBV4-3; size: NA; D: NA; J: TRBJ1-1; DNA: TGCGCCAGCAGCCAAGATAATGTTTCGGGGGGGTTGAGGACTTTCTTT; CDR3: CASSQDNVSGGLRTFF
V: TRBV4-2; size: NA; D: NA; J: TRBJ2-7; DNA: TGTGCCAGCAGCCTTGGGGTCGGGGCCTACGAGCAGTACTTC; CDR3: CASSLGVGAYEQYF
V: TRBV7-9; size: few; D: NA; J: TRBJ1-2; DNA: TGTGCCAGCAGCTCACCGAGGGTGGACTATGGCTACACCTTC; CDR3: CASSSPRVDYGYTF
V: TRBV5-1; size: NA; D: TRBD1; J: TRBJ2-3; DNA: TGCGCCAGCAGCTCGATTGTCGGGACAGGGGTCACAGATACGCAGTATTTT; CDR3: CASSSIVGTGVTDTQYF
V: TRBV5-8; size: NA; D: TRBD1; J: TRBJ2-6; DNA: TGTGCCAGCAGCTTGGGGACAGGGCCCGGGGCCAACGTCCTGACTTTC; CDR3: CASSLGTGPGANVLTF
V: TRBV12-3/TRBV12-4; size: many; D: TRBD1; J: TRBJ2-5; DNA: TGTGCCAGCAGCTTAGGGACAGGGCGGGAGACCCAGTACTTC; CDR3: CASSLGTGRETQYF
V: TRBV19; size: NA; D: TRBD1; J: TRBJ2-7; DNA: TGTGCCAGTAGTACGACAGGGGGAGTCGAGCAGTACTTC; CDR3: CASSTTGGVEQYF
V: TRBV6-1; size: NA; D: NA; J: TRBJ2-3; DNA: TGTGCCAGCAGTGAAGCGCTTCACAGGGGCACAGATACGCAGTATTTT; CDR3: CASSEALHRGTDTQYF
V: TRBV18; size: few; D: NA; J: TRBJ2-5; DNA: TGTGCCAGCTCACCCGGAGTGTTGGAGACCCAGTACTTC; CDR3: CASSPGVLETQYF
V: TRBV4-2; size: few; D: NA; J: TRBJ1-5; DNA: TGTGCCAGCAGCCAAGAGCAGGGAGCAAATCAGCCCCAGCATTTT; CDR3: CASSQEQGANQPQHF
V: TRBV5-1; size: few; D: NA; J: TRBJ1-3; DNA: TGCGCCAGCAGCTCTTTCTCTGGAAACACCATATATTTT; CDR3: CASSSFSGNTIYF
V: TRBV7-2; size: NA; D: NA; J: TRBJ2-1; DNA: TGTGCCAGCAGCCCAAACCATAGGGGGGAGCAGTTCTTC; CDR3: CASSPNHRGEQFF
V: TRBV20-1; size: NA; D: TRBD2; J: TRBJ2-3; DNA: TGCAGCGCCCCCCCCGGGGGGGCCAGAGATACGCAGTATTTT; CDR3: CSAPPGGARDTQYF
V: TRBV5-6; size: NA; D: TRBD1; J: TRBJ1-2; DNA: TGTGCCACCTTAATAGGACAGGGGCACTATGGCTACACCTTC; CDR3: CATLIGQGHYGYTF